These 14 T cell receptor beta chains originate from one sample sequenced in a study of CD8 T cells in Susac syndrome. RNA totalling about 0.5 to 1 ug underwent reverse transcription with random hexamers. TCRdb recomputed calls from the immunoSEQ multiplex PCR reads with MiXCR, one row per CDR3 protein. The sample includes 150,000 to 180,000 distinct CDR3 sequences, 85% to 95% of them seen just once. Sequences were obtained from CD4+ T cells from PBMCs. These receptors all come from a human donor with Susac syndrome.

This chain links TRBV12-3 or TRBV12-4 with TRBJ2-3; maybe TRBD1 (5 bases). The CDR3 loop spans 14 amino acids. Trimming cost V 6 bases and J 1 base, with 11 bases left between them. The CDR3 region has the DNA TGTGCCAGCAGCCTTAGACAGCGCACAGATACGCAGTATTTT. Translated, it gives CASSLRQRTDTQYF.

This chain links TRBV29-1 with TRBJ2-5, with a tentative D call TRBD2 (7 bases). The CDR3 contains 13 residues. The V gene lost 4 bases and the J gene lost 5 bases, with 14 bases spanning the gap. The germline CDR1 and CDR2 sequences are SQVTM and ANQGSEA. The CDR3 sequence: CSVVGSGGETQYF. The CDR3 coding sequence is TGCAGCGTTGTGGGATCGGGGGGCGAGACCCAGTACTTC.

The rearrangement joins TRBV18 to TRBJ2-5; D is perhaps TRBD2 (5 bases). Germline CDR1 KGHSH, CDR2 LQKENI. With 3 bases removed from V and 1 base from J, the gap between germline ends came to 12 bases. The CDR3 totals 15 residues. In DNA form, the CDR3 reads TGTGCCAGCTCACCCTCCTGGACTTTCCAAGAGACCCAGTACTTC. Translation: CASSPSWTFQETQYF.

V usage is TRBV6-5 and J usage is TRBJ2-5; D possibly corresponds to TRBD1 (5 bases). V was pared by 7 bases and J by 2 bases, with 11 bases between. The CDR3 totals 13 residues. Germline V gives CDR1 MNHEY, CDR2 SVGAGI. The chain's CDR3 is CASTWTSQETQYF. The CDR3 DNA is TGTGCCAGCACCTGGACATCTCAAGAGACCCAGTACTTC.

V is TRBV11-2 and J is TRBJ2-7; D may match TRBD1 or TRBD2 (7 bases each). The germline V gene encodes CDR1 SGHAT and CDR2 FQNNGV. The CDR3 length is 15 residues. V was cut by 3 bases and J by 2 bases, with 14 bases left in between. The CDR3 coding sequence is TGTGCCAGCAGCTTCTCAGGGGGGGCTCCCTACGAGCAGTACTTC. It codes for CASSFSGGAPYEQYF.

The gene calls are TRBV20-1 and TRBJ1-5, with D possibly being TRBD1 (5 bases). The CDR3 covers 13 residues. Per the germline V gene, CDR1 is DFQATT and CDR2 is SNEGSKA (reference sequence). Trimming left V 6 bases short and J 5 bases short, with 14 bases between. CDR3: CSAHPGGDQPQHF. In nucleotides, the CDR3 is TGCAGTGCCCACCCCGGGGGGGATCAGCCCCAGCATTTT.

There are a few counts of this clonotype. The chain carries TRBV29-1 and TRBJ1-5, with D unresolved. Between the trimmed V and J ends, which lost 4 bases and 3 bases, there was a span of 7 bases. This CDR3 has 12 amino acids. In germline, CDR1 is SQVTM, CDR2 ANQGSEA. The CDR3, as DNA: TGCAGCGTTGGATTGGCCAATCAGCCCCAGCATTTT. It yields the protein CSVGLANQPQHF.

The chain uses TRBV29-1 and TRBJ1-3; D is uncertain. CDR1 is SQVTM, CDR2 ANQGSEA, per germline. V shed 1 base and J shed 4 bases, with 2 bases lying between them. The CDR3 length is 11 residues. The DNA for the CDR3 is TGCAGCGTTGAAGCGGGAAACACCATATATTTT. Translating it yields CSVEAGNTIYF.

V is TRBV20-1 and J is TRBJ2-1; TRBD1 aligns across 12 bases. Germline assignment: CDR1 DFQATT and CDR2 SNEGSKA (reference sequence). The junction had 0 bases not matched to a gene; V was cut back by 3 bases and J by 0 bases. The CDR3 runs 15 residues. CDR3 DNA sequence: TGCAGTGCTAGGGGACAGGGGGCCTCCTACAATGAGCAGTTCTTC. Encoded protein: CSARGQGASYNEQFF.

The chain carries TRBV28 and TRBJ1-1; possibly TRBD1 for D (5 bases). V dropped 7 bases and J dropped 0 bases, with 12 bases sitting between them. There are 14 residues in the CDR3. The V gene's germline CDR1 is MDHEN and CDR2 SYDVKM. The chain's CDR3 is CASISGRMNTEAFF. The CDR3 nucleotides are TGTGCCAGCATCTCAGGGCGGATGAACACTGAAGCTTTCTTT. The full variable domain, with the rest looked up from reference TRBV28 and TRBJ1-1, is DVKVTQSSRYLVKRTGEKVFLECVQDMDHENMFWYRQDPGLGLRLIYFSYDVKMKEKGDIPEGYSVSREKKERFSLILESASTNQTSMYLCASISGRMNTEAFFGQGTRLTVV.

The V call is TRBV29-1, the J call TRBJ1-1, with TRBD1 as a possible D gene (6 bases). The CDR3 has 12 amino acids. Germline CDR1 and CDR2: SQVTM and ANQGSEA. Trimming left V 4 bases short and J 4 bases short, with 10 bases between. The CDR3 DNA is TGCAGCGTTGTTCAGGGGCCCACTGAAGCTTTCTTT. Its protein product is CSVVQGPTEAFF.

The genes are TRBV6-1 and TRBJ2-7; D is uncertain. Germline V CDR1 and CDR2: MNHNS, SASEGT. The CDR3 contains 11 residues. The V gene lost 0 bases and the J gene lost 7 bases, with 4 bases spanning the gap. CDR3 residues: CASSEAEEQYF. The CDR3 nucleotides are TGTGCCAGCAGTGAAGCGGAGGAGCAGTACTTC.

The V call is TRBV29-1, the J call TRBJ2-5; the D gene is possibly TRBD2 (6 bases). Germline values: CDR1 SQVTM, CDR2 ANQGSEA. The V end lost 3 bases, the J end lost 4 bases, and 9 bases lay between the germline ends. This CDR3 has 12 amino acids. CDR3 nucleotides: TGCAGCGTTGACTTCGGGGGAGAGACCCAGTACTTC. It translates to CSVDFGGETQYF.

In nucleotides, the CDR3 is TGCAGCGCGACCGGACAGGGGGCCTACGAGCAGTACTTC. Translating gives CSATGQGAYEQYF. The chain combines TRBV29-1 with TRBJ2-7; 10 bases match TRBD1. CDR3 length: 13 residues. Losses at the gene ends were 7 bases for V and 2 bases for J; bases not matched to a gene: 5. Germline-derived CDR1 and CDR2 are SQVTM and ANQGSEA.